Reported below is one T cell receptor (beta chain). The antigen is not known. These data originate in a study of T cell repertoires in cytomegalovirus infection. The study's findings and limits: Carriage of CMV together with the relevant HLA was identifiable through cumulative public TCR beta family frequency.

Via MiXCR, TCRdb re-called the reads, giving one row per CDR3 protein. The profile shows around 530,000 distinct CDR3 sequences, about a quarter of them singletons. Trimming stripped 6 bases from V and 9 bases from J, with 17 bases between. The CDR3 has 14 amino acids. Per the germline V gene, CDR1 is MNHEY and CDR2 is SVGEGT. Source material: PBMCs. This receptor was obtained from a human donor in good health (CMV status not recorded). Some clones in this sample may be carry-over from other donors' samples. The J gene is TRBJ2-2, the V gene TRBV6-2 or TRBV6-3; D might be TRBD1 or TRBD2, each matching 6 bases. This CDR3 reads CASRVSGAARELFF. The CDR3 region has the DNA TGTGCCAGCAGAGTGTCGGGGGCAGCGAGGGAGCTGTTTTTT.